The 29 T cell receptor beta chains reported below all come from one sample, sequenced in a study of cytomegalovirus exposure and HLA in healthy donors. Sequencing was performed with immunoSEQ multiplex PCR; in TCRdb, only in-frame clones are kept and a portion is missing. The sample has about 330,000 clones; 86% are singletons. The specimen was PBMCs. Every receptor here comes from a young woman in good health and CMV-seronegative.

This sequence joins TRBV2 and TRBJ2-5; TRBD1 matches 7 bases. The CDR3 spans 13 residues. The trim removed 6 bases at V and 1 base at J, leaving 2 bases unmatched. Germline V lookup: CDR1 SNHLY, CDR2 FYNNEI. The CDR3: CASSRDSQETQYF. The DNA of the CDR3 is TGTGCCAGCAGCCGGGACAGCCAAGAGACCCAGTACTTC.

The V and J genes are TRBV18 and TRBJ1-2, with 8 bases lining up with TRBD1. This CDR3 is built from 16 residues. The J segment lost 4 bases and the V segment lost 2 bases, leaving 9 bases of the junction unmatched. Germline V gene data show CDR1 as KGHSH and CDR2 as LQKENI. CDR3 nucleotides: TGTGCCAGCTCACCAACCGGGGACAGGAACTCCTATGGCTACACCTTC. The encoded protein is CASSPTGDRNSYGYTF.

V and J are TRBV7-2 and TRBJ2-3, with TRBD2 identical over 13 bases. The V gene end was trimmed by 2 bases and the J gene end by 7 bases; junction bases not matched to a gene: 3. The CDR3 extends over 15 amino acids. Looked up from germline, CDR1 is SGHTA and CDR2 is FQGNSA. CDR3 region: CASSLQTSGGNTQYF. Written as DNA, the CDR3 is TGTGCCAGCAGCTTACAGACTAGCGGGGGGAATACGCAGTATTTT. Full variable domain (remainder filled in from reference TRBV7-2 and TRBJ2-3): GAGVSQSPSNKVTEKGKDVELRCDPISGHTALYWYRQSLGQGLEFLIYFQGNSAPDKSGLPSDRFSAERTGGSVSTLTIQRTQQEDSAVYLCASSLQTSGGNTQYFGPGTRLTVL.

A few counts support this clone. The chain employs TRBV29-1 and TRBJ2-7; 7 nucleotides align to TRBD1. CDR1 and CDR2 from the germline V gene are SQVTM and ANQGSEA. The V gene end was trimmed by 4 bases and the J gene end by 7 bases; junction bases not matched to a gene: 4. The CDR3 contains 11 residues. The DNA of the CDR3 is TGCAGCGTTGGGCAGGGGGAGGAGCAGTACTTC. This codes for CSVGQGEEQYF.

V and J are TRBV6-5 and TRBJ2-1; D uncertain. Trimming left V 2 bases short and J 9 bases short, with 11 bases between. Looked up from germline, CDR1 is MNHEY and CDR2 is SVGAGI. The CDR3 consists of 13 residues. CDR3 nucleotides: TGTGCCAGCAGTTACCAGGCCTCCAGTGAGCAGTTCTTC. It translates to CASSYQASSEQFF.

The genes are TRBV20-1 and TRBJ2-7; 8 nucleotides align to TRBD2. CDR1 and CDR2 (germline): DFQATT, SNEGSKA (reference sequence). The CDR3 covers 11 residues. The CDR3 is CRATGGDEQYF. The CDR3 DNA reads TGCAGGGCCACCGGGGGGGACGAGCAGTACTTC.

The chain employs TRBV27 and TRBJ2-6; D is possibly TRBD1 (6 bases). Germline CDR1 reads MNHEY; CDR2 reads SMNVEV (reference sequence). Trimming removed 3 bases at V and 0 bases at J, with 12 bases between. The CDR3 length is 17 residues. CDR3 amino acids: CASSFSGVSSGANVLTF. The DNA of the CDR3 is TGTGCCAGCAGTTTCTCAGGGGTATCCTCTGGGGCCAACGTCCTGACTTTC.

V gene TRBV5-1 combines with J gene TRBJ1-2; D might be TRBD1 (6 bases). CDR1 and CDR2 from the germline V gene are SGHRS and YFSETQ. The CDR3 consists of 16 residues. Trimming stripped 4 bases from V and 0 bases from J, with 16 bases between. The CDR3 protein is CASSLGQMTANYGYTF. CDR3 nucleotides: TGCGCCAGCAGCCTAGGACAGATGACGGCTAACTATGGCTACACCTTC.

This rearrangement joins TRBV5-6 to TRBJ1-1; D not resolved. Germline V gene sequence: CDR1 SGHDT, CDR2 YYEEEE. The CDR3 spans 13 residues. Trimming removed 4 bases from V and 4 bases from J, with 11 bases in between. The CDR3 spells CASSRSGGTEAFF. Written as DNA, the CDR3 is TGTGCCAGCAGCCGCAGTGGAGGCACTGAAGCTTTCTTT.

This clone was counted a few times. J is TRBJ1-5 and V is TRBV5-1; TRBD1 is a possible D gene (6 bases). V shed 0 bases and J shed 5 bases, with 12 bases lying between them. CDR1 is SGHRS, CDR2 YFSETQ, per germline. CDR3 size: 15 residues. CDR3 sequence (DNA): TGCGCCAGCAGCTTGGGGGGGACATTGCATCAGCCCCAGCATTTT. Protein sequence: CASSLGGTLHQPQHF. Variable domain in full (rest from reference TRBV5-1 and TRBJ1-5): KAGVTQTPRYLIKTRGQQVTLSCSPISGHRSVSWYQQTPGQGLQFLFEYFSETQRNKGNFPGRFSGRQFSNSRSEMNVSTLELGDSALYLCASSLGGTLHQPQHFGDGTRLSIL.

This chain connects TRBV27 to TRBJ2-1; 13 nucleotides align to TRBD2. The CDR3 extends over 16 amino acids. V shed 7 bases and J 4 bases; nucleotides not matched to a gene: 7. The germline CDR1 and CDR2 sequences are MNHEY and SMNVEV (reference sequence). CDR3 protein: CASNPPGLAGYNEQFF. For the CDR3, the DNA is TGTGCCAGCAATCCGCCGGGACTAGCGGGATACAATGAGCAGTTCTTC.

Here the CDR3 DNA reads TGTGCCAGCAGGAGGGCCCGCTACAATGAGCAGTTCTTC. Residues: CASRRARYNEQFF. This chain connects TRBV28 to TRBJ2-1; the D gene is possibly TRBD2 (5 bases). In germline, CDR1 is MDHEN, CDR2 SYDVKM. Trimming stripped 6 bases from V and 3 bases from J, with 9 bases between. CDR3 length: 13 residues.

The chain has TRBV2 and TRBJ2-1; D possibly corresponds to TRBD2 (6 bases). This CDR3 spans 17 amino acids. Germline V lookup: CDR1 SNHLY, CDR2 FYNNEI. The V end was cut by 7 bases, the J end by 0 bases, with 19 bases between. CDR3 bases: TGTGCCAGCACCGGCCAAGGAGGGGAATTCTCCTACAATGAGCAGTTCTTC. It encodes CASTGQGGEFSYNEQFF.

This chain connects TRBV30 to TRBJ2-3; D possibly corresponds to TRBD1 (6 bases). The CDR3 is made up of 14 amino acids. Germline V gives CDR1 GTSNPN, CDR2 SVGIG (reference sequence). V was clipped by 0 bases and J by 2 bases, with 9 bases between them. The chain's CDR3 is CAWSVQGFTDTQYF. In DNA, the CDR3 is TGTGCCTGGAGTGTACAGGGCTTCACAGATACGCAGTATTTT.

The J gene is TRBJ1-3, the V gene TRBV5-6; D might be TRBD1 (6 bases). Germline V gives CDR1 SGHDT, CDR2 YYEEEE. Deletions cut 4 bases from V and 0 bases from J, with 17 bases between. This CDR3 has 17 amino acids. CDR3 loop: CASSPGQNLFSGNTIYF. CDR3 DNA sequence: TGTGCCAGCAGCCCCGGACAGAACCTTTTCTCTGGAAACACCATATATTTT.

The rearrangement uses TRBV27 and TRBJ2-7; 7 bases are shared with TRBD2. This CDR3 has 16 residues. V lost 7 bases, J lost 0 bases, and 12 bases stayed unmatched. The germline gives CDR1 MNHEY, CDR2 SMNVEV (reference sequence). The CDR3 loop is CASTTSRSGNSYEQYF. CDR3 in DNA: TGTGCCAGCACCACCTCCCGGAGCGGGAACTCCTACGAGCAGTACTTC.

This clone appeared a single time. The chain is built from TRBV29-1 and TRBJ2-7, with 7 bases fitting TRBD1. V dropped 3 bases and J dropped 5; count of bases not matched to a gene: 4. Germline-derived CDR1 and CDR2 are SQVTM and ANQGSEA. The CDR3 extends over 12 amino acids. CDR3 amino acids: CSVETGFHEQYF. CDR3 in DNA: TGCAGCGTTGAGACAGGGTTCCACGAGCAGTACTTC.

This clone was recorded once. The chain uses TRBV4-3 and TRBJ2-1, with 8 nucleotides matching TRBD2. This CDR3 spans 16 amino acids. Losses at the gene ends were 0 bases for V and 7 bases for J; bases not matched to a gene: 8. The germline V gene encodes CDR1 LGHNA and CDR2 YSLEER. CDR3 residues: CASSQDLGGLVNEQFF. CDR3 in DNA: TGCGCCAGCAGCCAAGATCTGGGGGGACTAGTAAATGAGCAGTTCTTC.

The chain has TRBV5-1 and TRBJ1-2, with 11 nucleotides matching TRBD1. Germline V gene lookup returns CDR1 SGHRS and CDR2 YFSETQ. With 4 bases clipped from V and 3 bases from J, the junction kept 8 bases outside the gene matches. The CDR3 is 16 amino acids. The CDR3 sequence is CASSRTGTGGDYGYTF. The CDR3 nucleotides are TGCGCCAGCAGCCGGACTGGGACAGGGGGGGACTATGGCTACACCTTC.

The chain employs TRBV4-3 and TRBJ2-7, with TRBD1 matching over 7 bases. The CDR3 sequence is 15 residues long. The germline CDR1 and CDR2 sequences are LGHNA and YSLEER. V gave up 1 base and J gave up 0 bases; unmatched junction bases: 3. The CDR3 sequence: CASSQGRGSSYEQYF. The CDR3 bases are TGCGCCAGCAGCCAAGGCAGGGGGAGCTCCTACGAGCAGTACTTC.

Here the CDR3 DNA reads TGCGCCAGCAGATTCAGGACTAGCCCCGCCGGGGGTGTCAATGAGCAGTTCTTC. Protein: CASRFRTSPAGGVNEQFF. This sequence joins TRBV5-1 and TRBJ2-1; 8 bases fit TRBD2. CDR1 and CDR2 from the germline V gene are SGHRS and YFSETQ. Germline trimming cut 5 bases from V and 6 bases from J; bases unmatched to any gene: 19. This CDR3 has 18 residues.

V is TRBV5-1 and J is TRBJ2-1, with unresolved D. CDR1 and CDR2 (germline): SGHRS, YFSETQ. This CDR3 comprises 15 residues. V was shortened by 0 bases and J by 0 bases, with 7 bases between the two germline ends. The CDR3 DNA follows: TGCGCCAGCAGCTTGGTTACACCCTCCTACAATGAGCAGTTCTTC. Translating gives CASSLVTPSYNEQFF.

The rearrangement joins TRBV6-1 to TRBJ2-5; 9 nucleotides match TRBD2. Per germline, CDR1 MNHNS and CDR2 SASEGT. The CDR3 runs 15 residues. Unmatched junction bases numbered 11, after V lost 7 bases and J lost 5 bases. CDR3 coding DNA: TGTGCCAGCACCCGAGCGGGGGGTCGATGGGAGACCCAGTACTTC. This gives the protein CASTRAGGRWETQYF.

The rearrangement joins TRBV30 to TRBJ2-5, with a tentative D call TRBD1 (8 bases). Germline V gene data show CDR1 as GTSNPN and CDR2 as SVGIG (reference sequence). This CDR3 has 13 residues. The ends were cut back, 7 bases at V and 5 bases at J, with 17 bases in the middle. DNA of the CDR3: TGTGCCTTAAAACAGGGGGGGATTGAGACCCAGTACTTC. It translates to CALKQGGIETQYF.

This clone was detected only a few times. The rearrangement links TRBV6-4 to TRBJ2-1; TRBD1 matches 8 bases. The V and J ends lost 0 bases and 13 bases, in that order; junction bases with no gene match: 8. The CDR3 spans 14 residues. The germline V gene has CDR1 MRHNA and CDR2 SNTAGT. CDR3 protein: CASSDSPGTGPQFF. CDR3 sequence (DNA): TGTGCCAGCAGTGACTCGCCCGGGACAGGTCCCCAGTTCTTC.

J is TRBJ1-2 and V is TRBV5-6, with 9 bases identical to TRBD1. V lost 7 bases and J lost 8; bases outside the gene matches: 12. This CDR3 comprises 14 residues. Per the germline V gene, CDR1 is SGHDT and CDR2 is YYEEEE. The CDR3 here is CASWGGQGSDGYTF. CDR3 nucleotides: TGTGCCAGCTGGGGAGGACAGGGGAGCGACGGCTACACCTTC.

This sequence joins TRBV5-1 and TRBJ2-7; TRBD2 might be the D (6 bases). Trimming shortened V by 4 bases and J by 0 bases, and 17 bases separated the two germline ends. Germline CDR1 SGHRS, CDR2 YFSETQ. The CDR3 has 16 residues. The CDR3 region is CASSLGGGGISYEQYF. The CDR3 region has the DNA TGCGCCAGCAGCCTGGGGGGAGGCGGGATCTCCTACGAGCAGTACTTC.

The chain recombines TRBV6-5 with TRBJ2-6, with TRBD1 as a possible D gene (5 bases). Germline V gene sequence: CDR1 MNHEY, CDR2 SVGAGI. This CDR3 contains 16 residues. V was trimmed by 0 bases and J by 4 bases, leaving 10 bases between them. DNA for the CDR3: TGTGCCAGCAGTTACTCAATAGGGGCCGGGGCCAACGTCCTGACTTTC. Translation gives CASSYSIGAGANVLTF.

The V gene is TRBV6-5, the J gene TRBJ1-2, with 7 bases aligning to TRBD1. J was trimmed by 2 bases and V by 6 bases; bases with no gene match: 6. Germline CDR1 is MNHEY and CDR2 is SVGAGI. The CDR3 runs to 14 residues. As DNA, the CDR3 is TGTGCCAGCAGCCCGGGACAGCCGAACTATGGCTACACCTTC. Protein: CASSPGQPNYGYTF.